The source of this TCR beta chain is a study of blood T cells in healthy people across ages. Study-wide results and caveats: Changes seen in expanded clonotypes were possibly confounded by donor CMV status left unknown.

A second PCR of 7 to 11 cycles used a sample-barcoded 5' primer and a J-beta primer mix. A single record per CDR3 protein comes from TCRdb applying MiXCR to the 5' RACE reads. The sample includes about 650,000 distinct CDR3 sequences, approximately 29% of them seen just once. Comments on this clonotype: Its target is unknown. This may be a read error, as it is one base from a much larger clone.

Sequencing used blood. This TCR came from an elderly woman in good health.

The CDR3 is CASSRGGGQGFEEQYF. DNA for the CDR3: TGTGCCAGCAGCCGAGGGGGGGGACAGGGGTTTGAGGAGCAGTACTTC. The rearrangement joins TRBV7-6 to TRBJ2-5, with 10 bases that match TRBD1. The length of the CDR3 is 16 residues. Germline CDR1 and CDR2: SGHVS and FNYEAQ. Germline trimming cut 5 bases from V and 11 bases from J; bases unmatched to any gene: 17.